This T cell receptor beta chain emerged from a study of blood T cell repertoires in COVID-19. Study at large: Both acute and convalescent COVID-19 samples were obtained from the United States, Italy and Spain. T cells, B-cell-depleted T cells, or PBMCs supplied cDNA or gDNA.

The CDR3 consists of 15 residues. Germline CDR1 and CDR2: SGHNT and YYREEE (reference sequence). The V end was cut by 0 bases, the J end by 5 bases, with 14 bases between. As originally analysed: How many nucleated cells were present was estimated from reference gene primer amplification. The assay was immunoSEQ multiplex PCR, and TCRdb's table has in-frame clones only and misses some. V and J calls and clone size are as listed in that table; D and trimming were resolved from the DNA. The table shows 100,000 to 150,000 clones, with roughly four fifths occurring only once. The sequence was obtained from a man aged 60 to 75 with acute or convalescent COVID-19. Sequenced sample: peripheral blood. This chain uses TRBV5-4 with TRBJ2-5, with a possible D match to TRBD2 (6 bases). CDR3 DNA sequence: TGTGCCAGCAGCTTGGGCGGGGCTCGGTCGGAGACCCAGTACTTC. This translates into CASSLGGARSETQYF. Combining the CDR3 with reference TRBV5-4 and TRBJ2-5 gives the whole variable domain ETGVTQSPTHLIKTRGQQVTLRCSSQSGHNTVSWYQQALGQGPQFIFQYYREEENGRGNFPPRFSGLQFPNYSSELNVNALELDDSALYLCASSLGGARSETQYFGPGTRLLVL.